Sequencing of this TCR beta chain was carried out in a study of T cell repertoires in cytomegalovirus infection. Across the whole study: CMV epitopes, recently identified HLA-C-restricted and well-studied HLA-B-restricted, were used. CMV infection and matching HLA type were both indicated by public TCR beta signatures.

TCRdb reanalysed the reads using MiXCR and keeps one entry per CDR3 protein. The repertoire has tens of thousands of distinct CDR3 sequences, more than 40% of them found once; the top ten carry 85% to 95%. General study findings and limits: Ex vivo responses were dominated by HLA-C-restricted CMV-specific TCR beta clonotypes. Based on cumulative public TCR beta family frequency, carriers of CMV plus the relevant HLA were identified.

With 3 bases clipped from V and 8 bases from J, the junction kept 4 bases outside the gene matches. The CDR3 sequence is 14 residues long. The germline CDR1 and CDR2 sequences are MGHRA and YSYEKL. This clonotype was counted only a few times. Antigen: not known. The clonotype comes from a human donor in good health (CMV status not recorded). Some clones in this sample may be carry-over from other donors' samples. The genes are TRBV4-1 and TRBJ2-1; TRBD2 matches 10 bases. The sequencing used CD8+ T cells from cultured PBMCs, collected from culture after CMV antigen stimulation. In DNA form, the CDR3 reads TGCGCCAGCAGCCAGGCTAGCGGGAGCTATGAGCAGTTCTTC. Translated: CASSQASGSYEQFF.